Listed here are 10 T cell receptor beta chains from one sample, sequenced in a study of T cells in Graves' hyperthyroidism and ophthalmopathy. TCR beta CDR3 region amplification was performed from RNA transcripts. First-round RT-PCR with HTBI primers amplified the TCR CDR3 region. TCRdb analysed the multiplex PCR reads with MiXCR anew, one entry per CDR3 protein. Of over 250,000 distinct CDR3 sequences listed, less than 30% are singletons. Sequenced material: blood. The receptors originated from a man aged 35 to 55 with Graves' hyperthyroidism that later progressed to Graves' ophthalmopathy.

CDR3 protein: CASSDISYEQYF. CDR3 sequence (DNA): TGTGCCAGCAGTGACATTTCTTACGAGCAGTACTTC. V gene TRBV6-1 combines with J gene TRBJ2-7; D not resolved. V was shortened by 3 bases and J by 4 bases, with 7 bases between the two germline ends. Germline-derived CDR1 and CDR2 are MNHNS and SASEGT. This CDR3 comprises 12 residues.

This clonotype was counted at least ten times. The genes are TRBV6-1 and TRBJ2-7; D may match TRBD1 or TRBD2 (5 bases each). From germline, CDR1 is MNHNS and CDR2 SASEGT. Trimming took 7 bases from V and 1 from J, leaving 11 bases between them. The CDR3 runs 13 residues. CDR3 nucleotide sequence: TGTGCCAGCATCGACAGCGGATCCTACGAGCAGTACTTC. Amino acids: CASIDSGSYEQYF.

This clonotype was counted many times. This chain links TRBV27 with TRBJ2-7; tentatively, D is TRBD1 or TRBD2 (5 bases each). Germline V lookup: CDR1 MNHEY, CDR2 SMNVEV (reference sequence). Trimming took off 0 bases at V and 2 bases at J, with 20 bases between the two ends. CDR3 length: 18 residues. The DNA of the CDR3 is TGTGCCAGCAGTTTATCGGGGACGCGGACATTACTCCCCTACGAGCAGTACTTC. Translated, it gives CASSLSGTRTLLPYEQYF.

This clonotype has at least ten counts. The CDR3 nucleotides read TGTGCCAGCAGCTTACCCACAAGGGCTGGTGGCTACACCTTC. Its translation is CASSLPTRAGGYTF. The V call is TRBV7-8, the J call TRBJ1-2, with D unclear. Trimming cost V 2 bases and J 7 bases, with 14 bases left between them. Germline CDR1 is SGHVS and CDR2 is FQNEAQ. The CDR3 has 14 amino acids.

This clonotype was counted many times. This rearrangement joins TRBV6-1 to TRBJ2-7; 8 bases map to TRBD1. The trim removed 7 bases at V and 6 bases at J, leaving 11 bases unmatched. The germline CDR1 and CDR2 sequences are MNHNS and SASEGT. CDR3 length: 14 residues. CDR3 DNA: TGTGCCAGCACCCTGGGGACAGGTTCGCGCGAGCAGTACTTC. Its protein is CASTLGTGSREQYF.

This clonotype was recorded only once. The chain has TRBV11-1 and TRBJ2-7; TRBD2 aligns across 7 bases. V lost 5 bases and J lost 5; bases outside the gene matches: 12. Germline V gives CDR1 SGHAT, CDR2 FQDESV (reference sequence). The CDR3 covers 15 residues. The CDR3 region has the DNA TGTGCCAGCAGCCGTGGCGGGAGATTTGCCCACGAGCAGTACTTC. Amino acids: CASSRGGRFAHEQYF.

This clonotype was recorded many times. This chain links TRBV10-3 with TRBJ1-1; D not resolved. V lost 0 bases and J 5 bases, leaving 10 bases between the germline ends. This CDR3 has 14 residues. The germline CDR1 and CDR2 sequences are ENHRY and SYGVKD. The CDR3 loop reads CAISESGRRTEAFF. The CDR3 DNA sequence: TGTGCCATCAGTGAGTCCGGAAGAAGAACTGAAGCTTTCTTT.

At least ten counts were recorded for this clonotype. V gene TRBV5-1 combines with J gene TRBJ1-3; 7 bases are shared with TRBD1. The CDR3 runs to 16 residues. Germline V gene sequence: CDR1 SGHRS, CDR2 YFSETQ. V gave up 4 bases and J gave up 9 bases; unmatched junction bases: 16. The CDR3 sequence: CASSPLGDRSGGTIYF. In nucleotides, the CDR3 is TGCGCCAGCAGCCCCCTCGGGGACAGAAGTGGAGGCACCATATATTTT.

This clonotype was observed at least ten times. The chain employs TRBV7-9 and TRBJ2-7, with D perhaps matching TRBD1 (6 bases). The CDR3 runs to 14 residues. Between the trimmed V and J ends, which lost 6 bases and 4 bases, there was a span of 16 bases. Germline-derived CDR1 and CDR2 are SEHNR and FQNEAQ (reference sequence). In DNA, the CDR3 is TGTGCCAGCAGTTTATTGGCAGGGGAGTACGAGCAGTACTTC. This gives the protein CASSLLAGEYEQYF.

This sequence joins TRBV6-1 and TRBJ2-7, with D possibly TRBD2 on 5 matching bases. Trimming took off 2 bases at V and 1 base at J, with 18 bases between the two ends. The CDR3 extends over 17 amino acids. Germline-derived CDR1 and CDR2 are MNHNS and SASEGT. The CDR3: CASSEYRGGWLSYEQYF. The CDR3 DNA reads TGTGCCAGCAGTGAATATAGAGGCGGGTGGTTATCCTACGAGCAGTACTTC.